The 17 T cell receptor beta chains given below trace back to one sample, sequenced in a study of T-cell reconstitution after alpha-beta-depleted transplantation in children. Library preparation (for TCRbeta) was performed with unique molecular identifiers. TCRdb re-called the PCR reads with MiXCR, one entry per CDR3 protein. The sample lists approximately 350,000 distinct CDR3 sequences, around 15% occurring once. Material: PBMCs, mostly from graft donor cells, obtained 360 days after TCRalphabeta/CD19-depleted stem cell transplant. The receptor source for this set is a male patient aged 2-15 years who had a stem cell transplant for acute lymphoblastic leukemia, so the T cells may come from the graft donor.

This rearrangement joins TRBV7-9 to TRBJ1-1; D is unresolved. V was clipped by 1 base and J by 10 bases, with 10 bases between them. From germline, CDR1 is SEHNR and CDR2 FQNEAQ (reference sequence). The CDR3 loop spans 12 amino acids. CDR3 DNA sequence: TGTGCCAGCAGCTTAGGGTACCTGGGAGCTTTCTTT. Protein product: CASSLGYLGAFF.

The V gene is TRBV7-9, the J gene TRBJ2-3, with 9 nucleotides matching TRBD2. This CDR3 has 16 residues. Germline lookup yields CDR1 SEHNR and CDR2 FQNEAQ (reference sequence). With 5 bases clipped from V and 5 bases from J, the junction kept 11 bases outside the gene matches. The CDR3 region is CASSLTLAGAGDTQYF. CDR3 DNA sequence: TGTGCCAGCAGCCTGACCTTAGCGGGAGCGGGAGATACGCAGTATTTT.

This clonotype was observed a handful of times. The chain combines TRBV20-1 with TRBJ2-2; the match to TRBD2 covers 8 bases. The CDR3 runs to 14 residues. After removal of 4 bases from V and 1 base from J, the junction contained 2 bases not matched to a gene. In germline, CDR1 is DFQATT, CDR2 SNEGSKA (reference sequence). CDR3 protein: CSAMTSENTGELFF. Here the CDR3 DNA reads TGCAGTGCTATGACTAGCGAGAACACCGGGGAGCTGTTTTTT.

The chain recombines TRBV11-2 with TRBJ2-5; 11 bases match TRBD2. V shed 5 bases, J shed 4 bases, and the junction held 3 bases outside the gene matches. Per germline, CDR1 SGHAT and CDR2 FQNNGV. CDR3 length equals 14 residues. The CDR3 sequence: CASSASGRRETQYF. CDR3 DNA sequence: TGTGCCAGCAGCGCTAGCGGGAGGAGAGAGACCCAGTACTTC.

The rearrangement uses TRBV7-8 and TRBJ2-1; no firm D call. V was shortened by 5 bases and J by 6 bases, with 11 bases between the two germline ends. Germline V gives CDR1 SGHVS, CDR2 FQNEAQ. This CDR3 is built from 13 residues. For the CDR3, the DNA is TGTGCCAGCAGCCTCAGAGTGGGCAATGAGCAGTTCTTC. It yields the protein CASSLRVGNEQFF.

This clonotype has only a few counts. The gene calls are TRBV20-1 and TRBJ2-7; TRBD1 aligns across 10 bases. The CDR3 runs 13 residues. After removal of 5 bases from V and 1 base from J, the junction contained 2 bases not matched to a gene. The germline CDR1 and CDR2 sequences are DFQATT and SNEGSKA (reference sequence). In DNA form, the CDR3 reads TGCAGTGCTGGACAGGGGGTGTCCTACGAGCAGTACTTC. Amino acids: CSAGQGVSYEQYF.

This clonotype occurred a few times. The genes are TRBV9 and TRBJ2-3, with TRBD2 as a possible D gene (6 bases). The CDR3 runs to 15 residues. CDR1 and CDR2 (germline): SGDLS, YYNGEE. V lost 0 bases and J lost 5, with 13 bases in between. The CDR3 loop reads CASSVVPGEGDTQYF. The CDR3 coding sequence is TGTGCCAGCAGCGTAGTTCCGGGAGAGGGAGATACGCAGTATTTT. The variable domain in full, completed from reference TRBV9 and TRBJ2-3, reads DSGVTQTPKHLITATGQRVTLRCSPRSGDLSVYWYQQSLDQGLQFLIQYYNGEERAKGNILERFSAQQFPDLHSELNLSSLELGDSALYFCASSVVPGEGDTQYFGPGTRLTVL.

CDR3 nucleotides: TGTGCCAGCAGTTCCACAGGGGGTGGTGAGCAGTTCTTC. Translated: CASSSTGGGEQFF. J is TRBJ2-1 and V is TRBV3-1, with TRBD1 matching over 8 bases. Trimming at V came to 6 bases and at J to 9 bases, leaving 7 bases not matched to a gene. Germline loops: CDR1 LGHDT, CDR2 YNNKEL (reference sequence). This CDR3 is built from 13 residues.

This clonotype was observed a handful of times. The rearrangement uses TRBV27 and TRBJ2-1; D is unclear. The CDR3 is 15 residues long. The germline gives CDR1 MNHEY, CDR2 SMNVEV (reference sequence). Trimming took 3 bases from V and 0 from J, leaving 9 bases between them. The CDR3 DNA is TGTGCCAGCAGTTTGGTGGTGAGCTCCTACAATGAGCAGTTCTTC. Its protein product is CASSLVVSSYNEQFF.

Details on this clonotype: A read error may be the cause here, since a much bigger clone is one base away. V usage is TRBV12-3 or TRBV12-4 and J usage is TRBJ2-1; D unclear. Trimming pared 4 bases from V and 10 bases from J, leaving 14 bases between. CDR3 size: 13 residues. This chain's CDR3 is CASSWAVQWEQFF. In DNA, the CDR3 is TGTGCCAGCAGTTGGGCTGTACAATGGGAGCAGTTCTTC.

This clonotype was found a few times. The rearrangement uses TRBV9 and TRBJ2-1; 13 bases match TRBD2. The CDR3 runs 16 residues. V lost 4 bases and J lost 8; bases outside the gene matches: 9. CDR1 SGDLS and CDR2 YYNGEE come from the germline V gene. For the CDR3, the DNA is TGTGCCAGCAGCCCCTGGACTAGCGGGAGTATTTATGAGCAGTTCTTC. It specifies CASSPWTSGSIYEQFF.

The chain recombines TRBV9 with TRBJ2-1, with 7 bases identical to TRBD2. With V trimmed by 3 bases and J by 0 bases, 6 bases remained unmatched. The germline CDR1 and CDR2 sequences are SGDLS and YYNGEE. This CDR3 region has 16 residues. The CDR3: CASSGTWDYSYNEQFF. The CDR3 DNA follows: TGTGCCAGCAGCGGGACCTGGGACTACTCCTACAATGAGCAGTTCTTC.

This clonotype has only a few counts. The J gene is TRBJ1-1, the V gene TRBV29-1; D is perhaps TRBD1 (6 bases). V was cut by 6 bases and J by 5 bases, with 16 bases left in between. Germline values: CDR1 SQVTM, CDR2 ANQGSEA. This CDR3 region has 13 residues. CDR3 amino acids: CSVRGGGFTEAFF. The CDR3 DNA reads as TGCAGCGTGCGAGGCGGGGGCTTTACTGAAGCTTTCTTT.

The sample holds a few counts of this clonotype. The chain joins TRBV10-2 to TRBJ2-1, with 9 bases aligning to TRBD2. The length of the CDR3 is 14 residues. The J segment lost 8 bases and the V segment lost 7 bases, leaving 9 bases of the junction unmatched. CDR1 and CDR2 from the germline V gene are WSHSY and SAAADI. The CDR3 is CASTIAGGGYEQFF. CDR3 nucleotides: TGCGCCAGCACTATCGCGGGAGGGGGGTATGAGCAGTTCTTC.

This clonotype was detected many times. The J gene is TRBJ2-1, the V gene TRBV5-1; D unclear. The V end was cut by 2 bases, the J end by 8 bases, with 14 bases between. Germline V gives CDR1 SGHRS, CDR2 YFSETQ. The CDR3 runs 14 residues. For the CDR3, the DNA is TGCGCCAGCAGCTTTAGCTCCCCCGGCTATGAGCAGTTCTTC. Translation gives CASSFSSPGYEQFF.

This clonotype has only a few counts. The chain links TRBV10-3 to TRBJ2-3; tentatively, D is TRBD1 (5 bases). V was trimmed by 9 bases and J by 3 bases, leaving 10 bases between them. The CDR3 runs to 12 residues. In germline, CDR1 is ENHRY, CDR2 SYGVKD. In nucleotides, the CDR3 is TGTGCCATTAAAGGGGTTACAGATACGCAGTATTTT. Amino acids: CAIKGVTDTQYF.

There are a few counts of this clonotype. The V call is TRBV3-1, the J call TRBJ1-5, with D unresolved. Germline CDR1 LGHDT, CDR2 YNNKEL (reference sequence). The CDR3 length is 15 residues. The V gene lost 0 bases and the J gene lost 3 bases, with 9 bases spanning the gap. CDR3 loop: CASSQDMQPNQPQHF. The CDR3 DNA follows: TGTGCCAGCAGCCAAGATATGCAACCCAATCAGCCCCAGCATTTT.